This TCR beta chain stems from a study of PD-1 blockade in classical Hodgkin lymphoma (dated by TCRdb to the early 2020s). Broadly, across the study: Nivolumab dosing was 3 mg/kg intravenously every 2 weeks, continuing until either disease progression or unacceptable toxicity. The study used CyTOF and TCR beta sequencing to define a peripheral blood immune signature of response to PD-1 blockade in classical Hodgkin lymphoma.

On this clone itself: Its specific antigen is unknown. One junction end does not reproduce the germline sequence, and a read error may be involved.

The time point label of this sample denotes: cycle 4 day 1 (C4D1), after more than five weeks of nivolumab. Every trial patient had relapsed following autologous stem cell transplantation, and prior brentuximab vedotin exposure was what differed among cohorts A, B and C. The trial cohort comprised 56 patients with relapsed/refractory classical Hodgkin lymphoma whose best overall responses were complete response, partial response or progressive disease. In the multi-cohort phase II CheckMate 205 trial, trial patients received single-agent nivolumab. Best overall response was determined by an independent review committee according to the 2007 International Working Group response criteria. Trial PBMCs were collected just before the start of nivolumab (C1D1) and during therapy at cycle 2 day 1 and cycle 4 day 1. Peripheral blood was collected in 8 mL Vacutainer Cell Preparation Tubes, from which PBMCs were isolated by centrifugation and then cryopreserved.

What the authors observed across the whole study: Newly diagnosed patients were reported to have lower baseline TCR diversity than healthy donors, and relapsed/refractory patients were reported to have lower baseline TCR diversity still. By C4D1, a significant rise was seen in CD4+ TCR diversity but not in CD8+ TCR diversity (p=0.0027 vs p=0.16), and the rise was most apparent among complete responders (p=0.02). Lower diversity was observed in patients in whom nivolumab was started less than 1 year after ASCT, and these patients were excluded from later analyses so that confounding by immune reconstitution would be avoided. Only a single clinical trial cohort was studied, and what caused the repertoire differences, possibly disease activity or prior therapy, remained undefined. Trial patients with a complete response had baseline diversity similar to that of newly diagnosed patients, while partial responders and progressors had significantly lower diversity.

Genomic DNA was isolated using the Qiagen DNeasy kit from unsorted PBMCs as well as from negatively selected CD4+ and CD8+ fractions. TCR beta CDR3 regions were amplified by immunoSEQ multiplex PCR using primers annealing to V and J segments. A synthetic immune receptor repertoire was used to minimize amplification bias, and remaining bias was computationally removed after sequencing. The source study handled its data this way. Custom Python scripts were used to quantify repertoire diversity as the Shannon entropy index. Unsorted, CD4+ and CD8+ repertoires were analyzed separately, except for combined analyses in which CD4+ and CD8+ sequences were merged in silico. Clonal expansion was defined as at least a 2-fold frequency increase after treatment relative to C1D1, with a pseudocount of 0.5 for undetected baseline clones. Singleton clones were defined as clones with 0 or 1 copy at C1D1, and non-singleton clones were defined as clones with 2 or more copies. Clones expanded in unsorted samples were labelled as CD4+, CD8+ or unknown by matching protein sequences in sorted samples from the same patient. Diversity changes from C1D1 to C4D1 were tested in paired samples using Wilcoxon tests. The table comes from immuneACCESS by way of TCRdb, which keeps in-frame sequences with V and J called. Part of the clones is missing from these tables; in studies checked, under half for an unresolved V gene and the rest for unknown reasons. V and J calls plus clone size are reproduced from that table; the DNA served to infer D and trimming. For this sample the table gives approximately 93,000 clones, of which about 77% were detected only once. The ten largest clonotypes hold about 9.4% of the sample.

This specimen was peripheral blood mononuclear cells (PBMCs), taken before the fourth cycle of nivolumab. The TCR comes from a human donor with classical Hodgkin lymphoma.

CDR3 protein: CASSITGVGEQYF. The DNA sequence is as follows: TGTGCCAGCAGCATAACAGGGGTGGGCGAGCAGTACTTC. Here the chain combines TRBV7-3 and TRBJ2-7, with 7 bases aligning to TRBD1. Via the germline V gene, CDR1 is SGHTA and CDR2 FQGTGA. From the cysteine through the phenylalanine, the CDR3 covers 13 amino acids. Just the 39-base CDR3 DNA is kept, in frame starting at base 1. Beyond the CDR3, the reference TRBV7-3 and TRBJ2-7 genes provide the residues; the full variable domain reads: GAGVSQTPSNKVTEKGKYVELRCDPISGHTALYWYRQSLGQGPEFLIYFQGTGAADDSGLPNDRFFAVRPEGSVSTLKIQRTERGDSAVYLCASSITGVGEQYFGPGTRLTVT.